The clone carrying this T cell receptor (beta chain) was seen only a few times. The antigen is undetermined. These data come from a study of beta chain features in type 1 diabetes. The overall study: Examined across all samples were some 110 million sorted cells.

The CDR3 totals 13 residues. Germline loops: CDR1 LNHDA, CDR2 SQIVND (reference sequence). V was pared by 1 base and J by 4 bases, with 5 bases between. Expressed TCRB transcripts got sequenced, as all isolated RNA was reverse transcribed. Profiled with immunoSEQ multiplex PCR; TCRdb holds only in-frame clones, not every one. The table lists roughly 610,000 clones, roughly 15% of them singletons. Study results and caveats: At VDJ recombination sites, type 1 diabetes patients had fewer insertions and more deleted nucleotides. Researchers cautioned that cDNA sequencing could over-represent cells with high TCR expression.

Markers CD45RO/CCR7/CD25/CD127/CD95/CD27 served to sort CD4+ naive, central memory, regulatory and stem cell-like memory cells. The source material was naive CD4+ T cells from blood. The V call is TRBV19, the J call TRBJ2-1; D call uncertain. The clonotype was recovered from a man aged 18 to 30 in good health. CDR3 amino acids: CASSIAQYNEQFF. In DNA form, the CDR3 reads TGTGCCAGTAGTATAGCCCAATACAATGAGCAGTTCTTC.